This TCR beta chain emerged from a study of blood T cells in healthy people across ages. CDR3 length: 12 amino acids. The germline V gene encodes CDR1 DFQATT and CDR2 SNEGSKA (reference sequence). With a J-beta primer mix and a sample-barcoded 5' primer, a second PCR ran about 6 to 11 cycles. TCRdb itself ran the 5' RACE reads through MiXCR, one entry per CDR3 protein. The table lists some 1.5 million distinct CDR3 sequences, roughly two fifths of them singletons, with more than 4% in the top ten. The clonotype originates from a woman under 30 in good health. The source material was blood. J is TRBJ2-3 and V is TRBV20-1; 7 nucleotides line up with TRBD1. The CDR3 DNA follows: TGCAGCGCGGCAGGGGGTCCAGATACGCAGTATTTT. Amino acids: CSAAGGPDTQYF.